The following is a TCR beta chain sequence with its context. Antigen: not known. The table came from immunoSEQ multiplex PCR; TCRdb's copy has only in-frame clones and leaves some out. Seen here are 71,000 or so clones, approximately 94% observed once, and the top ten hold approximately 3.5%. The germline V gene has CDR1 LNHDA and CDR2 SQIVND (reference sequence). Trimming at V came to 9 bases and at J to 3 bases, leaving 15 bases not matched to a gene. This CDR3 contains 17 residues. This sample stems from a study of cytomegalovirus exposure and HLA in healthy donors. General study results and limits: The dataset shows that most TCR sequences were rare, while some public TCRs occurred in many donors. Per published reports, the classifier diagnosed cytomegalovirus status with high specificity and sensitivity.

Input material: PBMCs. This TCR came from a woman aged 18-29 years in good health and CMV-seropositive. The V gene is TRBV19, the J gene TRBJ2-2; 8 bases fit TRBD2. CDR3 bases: TGTGCCAGCAATCTTAAGAGGAGCGGGGGTTACACCGGGGAGCTGTTTTTT. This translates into CASNLKRSGGYTGELFF.